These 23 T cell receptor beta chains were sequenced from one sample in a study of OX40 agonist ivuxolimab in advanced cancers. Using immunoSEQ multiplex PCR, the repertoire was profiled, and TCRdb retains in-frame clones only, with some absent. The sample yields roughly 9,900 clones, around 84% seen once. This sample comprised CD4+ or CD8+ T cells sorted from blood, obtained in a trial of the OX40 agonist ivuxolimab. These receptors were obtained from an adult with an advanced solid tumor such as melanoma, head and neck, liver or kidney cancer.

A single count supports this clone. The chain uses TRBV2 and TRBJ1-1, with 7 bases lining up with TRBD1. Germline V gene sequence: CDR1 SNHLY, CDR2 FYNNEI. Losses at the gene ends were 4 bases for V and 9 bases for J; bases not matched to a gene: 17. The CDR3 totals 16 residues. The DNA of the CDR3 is TGTGCCAGCAGTGCCGGGACAGCTGTTCACGACCCGAAAGCTTTCTTT. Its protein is CASSAGTAVHDPKAFF.

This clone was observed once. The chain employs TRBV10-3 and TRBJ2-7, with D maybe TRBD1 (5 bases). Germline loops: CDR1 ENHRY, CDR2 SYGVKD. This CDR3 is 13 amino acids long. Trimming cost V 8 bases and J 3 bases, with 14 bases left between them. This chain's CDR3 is CAILGAGNYEQYF. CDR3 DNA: TGTGCCATCCTAGGGGCCGGAAACTACGAGCAGTACTTC.

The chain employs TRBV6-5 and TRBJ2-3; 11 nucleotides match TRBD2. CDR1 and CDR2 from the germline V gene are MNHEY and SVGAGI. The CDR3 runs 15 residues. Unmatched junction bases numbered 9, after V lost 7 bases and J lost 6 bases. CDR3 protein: CASTKLAGAPDTQYF. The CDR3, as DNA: TGTGCCAGCACCAAACTAGCGGGAGCCCCTGATACGCAGTATTTT.

DNA for the CDR3: TGTGCCTGGAGTGTAGGTGCGGGGACAGATACGCAGTATTTT. Its protein is CAWSVGAGTDTQYF. The chain carries TRBV30 and TRBJ2-3; weak D call: TRBD2 (6 bases). V shed 0 bases and J shed 3 bases, with 10 bases lying between them. The germline CDR1 and CDR2 sequences are GTSNPN and SVGIG (reference sequence). The CDR3 loop spans 14 amino acids.

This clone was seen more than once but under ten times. As DNA, the CDR3 is TGTGCCAGCAGTTTAAAGACGGGAGGGAGCACAGATACGCAGTATTTT. This sequence encodes CASSLKTGGSTDTQYF. The J gene is TRBJ2-3, the V gene TRBV27, with TRBD2 matching over 8 bases. This CDR3 region has 16 residues. V lost 2 bases and J lost 0; bases outside the gene matches: 4. CDR1 is MNHEY, CDR2 SMNVEV, per germline (reference sequence).

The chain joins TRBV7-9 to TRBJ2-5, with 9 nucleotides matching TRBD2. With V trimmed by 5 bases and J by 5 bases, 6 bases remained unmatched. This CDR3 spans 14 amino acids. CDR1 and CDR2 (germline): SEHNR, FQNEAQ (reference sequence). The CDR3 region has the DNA TGTGCCAGCAGCCACGGGCGGGAGGGGGAGACCCAGTACTTC. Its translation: CASSHGREGETQYF.

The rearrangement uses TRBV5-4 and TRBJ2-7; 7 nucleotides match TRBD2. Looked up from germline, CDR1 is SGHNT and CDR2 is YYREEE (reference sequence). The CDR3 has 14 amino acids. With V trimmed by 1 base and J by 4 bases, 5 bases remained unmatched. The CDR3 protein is CASSLPGGSYEQYF. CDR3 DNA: TGTGCCAGCAGCTTGCCGGGCGGGAGTTACGAGCAGTACTTC.

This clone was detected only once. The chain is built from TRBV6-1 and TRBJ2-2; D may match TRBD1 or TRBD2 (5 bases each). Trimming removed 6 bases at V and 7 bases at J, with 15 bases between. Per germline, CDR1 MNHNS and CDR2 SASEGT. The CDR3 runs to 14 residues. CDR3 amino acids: CASRMGRILGELFF. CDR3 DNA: TGTGCCAGCAGGATGGGACGGATTCTCGGGGAGCTGTTTTTT.

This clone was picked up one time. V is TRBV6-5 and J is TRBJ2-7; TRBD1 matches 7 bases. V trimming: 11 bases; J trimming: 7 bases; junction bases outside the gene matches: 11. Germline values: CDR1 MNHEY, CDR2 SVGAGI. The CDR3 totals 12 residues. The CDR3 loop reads CAVTGVGKEQYF. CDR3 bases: TGTGCCGTAACAGGGGTTGGTAAGGAGCAGTACTTC.

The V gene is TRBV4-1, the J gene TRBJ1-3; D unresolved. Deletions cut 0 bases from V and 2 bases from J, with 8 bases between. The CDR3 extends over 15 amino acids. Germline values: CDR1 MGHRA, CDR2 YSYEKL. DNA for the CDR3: TGCGCCAGCAGCCAAGAGCGCGGGGCTGGAAACACCATATATTTT. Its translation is CASSQERGAGNTIYF.

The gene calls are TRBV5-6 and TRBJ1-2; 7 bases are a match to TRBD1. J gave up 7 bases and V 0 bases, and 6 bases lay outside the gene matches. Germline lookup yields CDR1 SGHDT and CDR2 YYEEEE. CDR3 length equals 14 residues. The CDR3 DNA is TGTGCCAGCAGCTTGGGGCAGGGGGACCGTGGCTACACCTTC. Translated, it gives CASSLGQGDRGYTF.

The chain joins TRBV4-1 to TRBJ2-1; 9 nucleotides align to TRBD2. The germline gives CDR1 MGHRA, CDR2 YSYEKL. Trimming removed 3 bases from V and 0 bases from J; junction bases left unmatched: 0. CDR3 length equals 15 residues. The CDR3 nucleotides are TGCGCCAGCAGCCAGACTAGCGGCTCCTACAATGAGCAGTTCTTC. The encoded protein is CASSQTSGSYNEQFF.

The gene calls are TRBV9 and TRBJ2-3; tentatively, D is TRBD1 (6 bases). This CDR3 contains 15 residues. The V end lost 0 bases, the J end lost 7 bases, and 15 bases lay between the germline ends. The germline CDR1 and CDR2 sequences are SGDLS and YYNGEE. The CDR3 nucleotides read TGTGCCAGCAGCGTAGAGGGACCTGGGACAAATACGCAGTATTTT. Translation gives CASSVEGPGTNTQYF.

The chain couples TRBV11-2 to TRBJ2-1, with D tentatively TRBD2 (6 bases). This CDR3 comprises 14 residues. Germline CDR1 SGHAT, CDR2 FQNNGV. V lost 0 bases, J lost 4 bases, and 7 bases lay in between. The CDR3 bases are TGTGCCAGCAGCTTAGAGGGGGGATACAATGAGCAGTTCTTC. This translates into CASSLEGGYNEQFF.

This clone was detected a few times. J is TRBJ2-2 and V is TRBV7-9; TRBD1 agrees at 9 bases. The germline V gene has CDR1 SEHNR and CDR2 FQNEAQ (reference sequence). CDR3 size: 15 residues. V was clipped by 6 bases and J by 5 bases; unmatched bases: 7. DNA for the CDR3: TGTGCCAGCAGACCACCGGGACAGGGTACCGGGGAGCTGTTTTTT. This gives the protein CASRPPGQGTGELFF.

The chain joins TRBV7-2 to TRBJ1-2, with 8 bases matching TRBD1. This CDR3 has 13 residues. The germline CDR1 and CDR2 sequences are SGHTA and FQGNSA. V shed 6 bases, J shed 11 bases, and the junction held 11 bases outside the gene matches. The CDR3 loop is CASSTGTGGGYTF. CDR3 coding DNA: TGTGCCAGCAGTACCGGGACAGGCGGGGGGTACACCTTC.

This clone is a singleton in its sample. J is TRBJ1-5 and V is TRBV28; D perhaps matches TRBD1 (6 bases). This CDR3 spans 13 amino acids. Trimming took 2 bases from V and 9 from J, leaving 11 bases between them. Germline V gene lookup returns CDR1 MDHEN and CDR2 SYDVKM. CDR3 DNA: TGTGCCAGCAGTTTAGGGGGCCTACGGCCCCAGCATTTT. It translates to CASSLGGLRPQHF. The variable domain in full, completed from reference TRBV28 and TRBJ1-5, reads DVKVTQSSRYLVKRTGEKVFLECVQDMDHENMFWYRQDPGLGLRLIYFSYDVKMKEKGDIPEGYSVSREKKERFSLILESASTNQTSMYLCASSLGGLRPQHFGDGTRLSIL.

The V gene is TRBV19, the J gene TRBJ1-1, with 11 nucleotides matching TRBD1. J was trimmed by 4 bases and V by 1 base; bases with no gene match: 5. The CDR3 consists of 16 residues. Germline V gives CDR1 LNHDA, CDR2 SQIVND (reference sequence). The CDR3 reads CASSIGFGTGGTEAFF. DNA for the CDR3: TGTGCCAGTAGTATAGGTTTCGGGACAGGGGGCACTGAAGCTTTCTTT.

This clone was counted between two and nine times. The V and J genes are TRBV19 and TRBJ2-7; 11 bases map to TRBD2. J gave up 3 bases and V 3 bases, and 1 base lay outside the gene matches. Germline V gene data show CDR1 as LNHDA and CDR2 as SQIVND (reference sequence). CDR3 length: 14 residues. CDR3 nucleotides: TGTGCCAGTAGTATGGGACTAGCGGTCTACGAGCAGTACTTC. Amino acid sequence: CASSMGLAVYEQYF.

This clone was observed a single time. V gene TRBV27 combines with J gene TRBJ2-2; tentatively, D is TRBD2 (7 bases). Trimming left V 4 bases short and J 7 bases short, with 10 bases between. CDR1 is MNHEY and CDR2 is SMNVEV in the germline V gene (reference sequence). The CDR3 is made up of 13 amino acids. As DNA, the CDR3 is TGTGCCAGCAGTTGGGGGGGCGGCGGGGAGCTGTTTTTT. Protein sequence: CASSWGGGGELFF.

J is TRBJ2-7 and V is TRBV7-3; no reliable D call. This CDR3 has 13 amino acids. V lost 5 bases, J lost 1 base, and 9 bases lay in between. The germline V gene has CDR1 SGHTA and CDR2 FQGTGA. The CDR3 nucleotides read TGTGCCAGCAGCGAATCCGGGTCCTACGAGCAGTACTTC. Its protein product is CASSESGSYEQYF. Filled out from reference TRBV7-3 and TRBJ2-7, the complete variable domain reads GAGVSQTPSNKVTEKGKYVELRCDPISGHTALYWYRQSLGQGPEFLIYFQGTGAADDSGLPNDRFFAVRPEGSVSTLKIQRTERGDSAVYLCASSESGSYEQYFGPGTRLTVT.

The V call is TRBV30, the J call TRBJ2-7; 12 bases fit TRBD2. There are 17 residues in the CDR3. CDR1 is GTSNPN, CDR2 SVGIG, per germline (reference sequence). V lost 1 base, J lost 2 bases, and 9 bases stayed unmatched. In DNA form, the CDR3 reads TGTGCCTGGAGTGCGGGGACTAGCGGGCGCACTGCCTACGAGCAGTACTTC. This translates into CAWSAGTSGRTAYEQYF.

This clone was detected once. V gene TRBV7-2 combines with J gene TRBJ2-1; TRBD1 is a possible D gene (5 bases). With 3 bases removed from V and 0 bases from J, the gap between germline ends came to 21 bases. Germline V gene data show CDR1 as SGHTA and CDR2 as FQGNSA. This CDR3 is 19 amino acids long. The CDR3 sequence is CASSFIRAVSLSSYNEQFF. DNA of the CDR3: TGTGCCAGCAGCTTTATCAGGGCCGTGAGCCTCAGCTCCTACAATGAGCAGTTCTTC.